This is a list of T cell receptor beta chains from one sample in a study of beta chain features in type 1 diabetes. Some clones are missing from TCRdb's copy, which holds only in-frame ones; the method was immunoSEQ multiplex PCR. The profile covers fewer than 900,000 clones, with about a sixth appearing a single time and about 0.02% taken by the ten largest. The sample consisted of naive CD4+ T cells from blood. The receptors come from a young woman in good health. Both conserved end residues are part of each CDR3. The D gene is left open where the match is weak. The size field is filled for only some rows; it gives once, few, many or a size class.

TRBV6-5	-	TRBJ2-3	-	TGTGCCAGCAGTCCGGATCCATTAGATACGCAGTATTTT	CASSPDPLDTQYF
TRBV20-1	-	TRBJ2-7	-	TGCAGTGTTGGAGGGGCGCCTGAGCAGTACTTC	CSVGGAPEQYF
TRBV5-4	few	TRBJ2-1	-	TGTGCCAGCAGCTTGTGGTTGCTAGCCGATGAGCAGTTCTTC	CASSLWLLADEQFF
TRBV18	few	TRBJ2-7	TRBD2	TGTGCCAGCTCACCACAGGTAGCGGGAGGCGAGCAGTACTTC	CASSPQVAGGEQYF
TRBV7-6	-	TRBJ2-1	TRBD2	TGTGCCAGCAGCGGGACTAACCATTACAATGAGCAGTTCTTC	CASSGTNHYNEQFF
TRBV21-1	-	TRBJ1-2	-	TGTGCCAGTATACGACCGAGACAGACGGGGGTGCCCTACACCTTC	CASIRPRQTGVPYTF
TRBV2	few	TRBJ2-7	-	-	CASSPLPTSSTSGFF
TRBV28	-	TRBJ2-1	-	TGTGCCAGCAGTTCCCGAGGGGGGACTCCCGTGGGTGAGCAGTTCTTC	CASSSRGGTPVGEQFF
TRBV15	-	TRBJ2-7	TRBD1	TGTGCCACCAGCAGACCAGGGACAGGGTCTTACGAGCAGTACTTC	CATSRPGTGSYEQYF
TRBV5-1	few	TRBJ2-5	TRBD2	TGCGCCAGCAGCTTCGGCGCGGGAGGGGGAGAGACCCAGTACTTC	CASSFGAGGGETQYF
TRBV9	once	TRBJ2-2	-	TGTGCCAGCAGCGTAGCGGGGACGCTAAACGGGGAGCTGTTTTTT	CASSVAGTLNGELFF
TRBV9	-	TRBJ1-5	-	TGTGCCAGCAGCGTACCCGGGGACATCGGGCATCAGCCCCAGCATTTT	CASSVPGDIGHQPQHF